The table lists the clone carrying this TCR beta chain with many counts. Since it is a stray read in a library aimed at alpha chains, this beta chain has a size that is not meaningful. The source of the sample is a study of spatial heterogeneity in lung cancer. Trimming stripped 5 bases from V and 2 bases from J, with 13 bases between. The length of the CDR3 is 15 residues. The germline gives CDR1 SEHNR, CDR2 FQNEAQ (reference sequence). TCR cDNA molecules each carried a unique molecular identifier. TCRdb called the 5' RACE reads again in MiXCR, with one record for every CDR3 protein. The sample comprises approximately 12,000 distinct CDR3 sequences, roughly 6.4% of which are singletons, and over 9% rests with the top ten. Specified time point: sample taken at primary tumor resection. Unsorted whole RNA from tumor, nontumor lung or frozen PBMC underwent sequencing.

The TCR originated in a male donor with early-stage non-small cell lung cancer. The V gene is TRBV7-9, the J gene TRBJ2-1; TRBD2 might be the D (5 bases). Sequenced here: normal lung tissue next to the tumor, sampled at surgery. CDR3 bases: TGTGCCAGCAGCCTCACCTTGGGAGCCTACAATGAGCAGTTCTTC. Amino acids: CASSLTLGAYNEQFF.